What follows describes a single T cell receptor (beta chain). Its antigen remains unknown. This specimen comes from a study of vaccination and CD4 T cells after COVID-19. Study-level background: The stimulus for the cells was overlapping spike peptides derived from SARS-CoV-2, HCoV-NL63, HCoV-OC43 and HCoV-229E. Findings of the study overall: Convalescent patients gained a median approximately 86% of their reactive clones only post-vaccination.

Per the germline V gene, CDR1 is KGHDR and CDR2 is SFDVKD. The CDR3 has 16 amino acids. Trimming removed 4 bases at V and 10 bases at J, with 23 bases between. Treatment here: roughly 11-day PBMC culture with coronavirus spike peptide pools or control peptides (ViraFEST assay). Each well held over 1.5 million PBMCs in IL-2 (around 10 IU/ml) medium with approximately 9.1 ug/ml peptide pools. With the Oncomine TCR Beta short-read assay, DNA from cultured CD4+ T cells was sequenced. After culture, CD4+ T cells served as the source for genomic DNA extraction. TCRdb processed the PCR reads anew with MiXCR; each CDR3 protein has one entry. The sample consists of more than 12,000 distinct CDR3 sequences, less than 60% of them appearing once.

The source material was CD4+ T cells from blood, cultured in vitro, sampled before SARS-CoV-2 vaccination. The rearrangement uses TRBV24-1 and TRBJ2-3, with D perhaps given as TRBD1 or TRBD2 (5 bases each). The receptor's source is a human donor who had recovered from COVID-19. The CDR3 coding sequence is TGTGCCACCAGTGACCGGGACCGAGTTGAGAGCTCTGCGCAGTATTTT. This sequence encodes CATSDRDRVESSAQYF.